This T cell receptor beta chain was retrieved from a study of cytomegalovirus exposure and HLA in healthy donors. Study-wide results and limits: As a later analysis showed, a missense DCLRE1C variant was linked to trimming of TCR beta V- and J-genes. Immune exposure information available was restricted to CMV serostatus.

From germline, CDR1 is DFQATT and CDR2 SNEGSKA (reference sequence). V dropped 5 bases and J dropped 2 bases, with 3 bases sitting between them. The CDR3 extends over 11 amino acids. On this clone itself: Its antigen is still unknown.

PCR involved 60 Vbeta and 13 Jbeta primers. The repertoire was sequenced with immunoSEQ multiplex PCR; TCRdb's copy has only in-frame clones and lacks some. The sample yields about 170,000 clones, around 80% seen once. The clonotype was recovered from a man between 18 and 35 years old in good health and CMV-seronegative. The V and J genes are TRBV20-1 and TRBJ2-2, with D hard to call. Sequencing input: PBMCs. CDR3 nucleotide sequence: TGCAGTGCTCCAAACACCGGGGAGCTGTTTTTT. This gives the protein CSAPNTGELFF.